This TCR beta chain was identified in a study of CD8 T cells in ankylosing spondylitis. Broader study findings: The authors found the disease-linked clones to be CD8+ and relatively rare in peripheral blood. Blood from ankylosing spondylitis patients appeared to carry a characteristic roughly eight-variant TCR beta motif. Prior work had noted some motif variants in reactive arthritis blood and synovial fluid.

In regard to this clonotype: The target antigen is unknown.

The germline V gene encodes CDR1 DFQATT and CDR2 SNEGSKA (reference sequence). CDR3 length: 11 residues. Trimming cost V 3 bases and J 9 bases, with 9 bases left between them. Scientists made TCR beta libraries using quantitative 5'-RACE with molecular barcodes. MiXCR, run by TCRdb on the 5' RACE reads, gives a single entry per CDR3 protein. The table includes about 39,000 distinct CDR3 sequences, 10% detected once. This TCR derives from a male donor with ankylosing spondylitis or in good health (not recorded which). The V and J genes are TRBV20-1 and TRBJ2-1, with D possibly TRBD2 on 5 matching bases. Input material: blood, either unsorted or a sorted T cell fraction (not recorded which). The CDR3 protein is CSASFRGEQFF. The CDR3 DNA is TGCAGTGCTAGTTTTCGGGGTGAGCAGTTCTTC.